This T cell receptor (beta chain) was captured by sequencing in a study of T cells after yellow fever vaccination. This CDR3 region has 14 residues. The V and J ends lost 5 bases and 5 bases respectively, with 15 bases between them. Per the germline V gene, CDR1 is MNHNY and CDR2 is SVGAGI (reference sequence). TCRdb itself ran the 5' RACE reads through MiXCR, one entry per CDR3 protein. Of more than 25,000 distinct CDR3 sequences in the sample, 4% to 5% were seen once. Study findings and constraints: At day 0, almost all vaccine-responding clonotypes escaped detection in the sorted memory subsets. Booster samples showed a return of most primary-vaccination clones (about 96% CD4, 70% to 90% CD8).

The sequences come from PBMCs, either bulk or a sorted T-cell subset (CD4+, CD8+, memory, or dextramer-sorted; not recorded which), collected on the day of the yellow fever booster vaccination. This receptor was identified in a young man who received the YFV17D yellow fever vaccine. J is TRBJ1-1 and V is TRBV6-6; tentative D call: TRBD1 (6 bases). CDR3 DNA sequence: TGTGCCAGCAGTCCACAGGGCAGTGGAACTGAAGCTTTCTTT. It translates to CASSPQGSGTEAFF.